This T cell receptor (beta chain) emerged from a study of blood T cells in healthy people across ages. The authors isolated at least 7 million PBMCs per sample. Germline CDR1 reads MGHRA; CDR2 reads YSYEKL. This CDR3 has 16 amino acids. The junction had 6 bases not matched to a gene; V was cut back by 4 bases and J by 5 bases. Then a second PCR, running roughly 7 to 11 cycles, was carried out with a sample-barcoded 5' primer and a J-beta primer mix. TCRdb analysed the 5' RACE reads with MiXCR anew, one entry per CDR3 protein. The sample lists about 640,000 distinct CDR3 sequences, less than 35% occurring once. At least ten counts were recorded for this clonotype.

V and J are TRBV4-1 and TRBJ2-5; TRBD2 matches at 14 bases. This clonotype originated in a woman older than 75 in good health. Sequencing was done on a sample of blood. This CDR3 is CASSPGTSGGFETQYF. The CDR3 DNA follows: TGCGCCAGCAGCCCAGGGACTAGCGGGGGTTTCGAGACCCAGTACTTC.